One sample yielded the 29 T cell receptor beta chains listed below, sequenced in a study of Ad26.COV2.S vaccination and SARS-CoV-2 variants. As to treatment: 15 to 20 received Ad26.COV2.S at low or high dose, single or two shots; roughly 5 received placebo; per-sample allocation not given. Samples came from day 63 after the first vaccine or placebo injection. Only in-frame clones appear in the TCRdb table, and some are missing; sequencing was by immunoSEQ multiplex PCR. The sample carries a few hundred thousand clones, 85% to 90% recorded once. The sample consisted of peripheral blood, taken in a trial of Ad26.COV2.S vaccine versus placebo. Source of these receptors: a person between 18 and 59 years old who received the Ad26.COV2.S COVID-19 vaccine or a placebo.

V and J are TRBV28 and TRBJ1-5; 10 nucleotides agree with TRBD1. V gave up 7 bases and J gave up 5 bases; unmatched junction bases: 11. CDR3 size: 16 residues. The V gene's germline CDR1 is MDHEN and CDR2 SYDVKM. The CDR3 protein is CASTYNFGTGDQPQHF. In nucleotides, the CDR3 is TGTGCCAGCACTTATAACTTCGGGACAGGGGATCAGCCCCAGCATTTT.

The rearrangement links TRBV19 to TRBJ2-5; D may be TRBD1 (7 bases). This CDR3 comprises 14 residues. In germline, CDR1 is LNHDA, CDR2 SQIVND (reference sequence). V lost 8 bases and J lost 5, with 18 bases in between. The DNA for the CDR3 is TGTGCCAGTGGTTACGGACAGGAGGGTGAGACCCAGTACTTC. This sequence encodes CASGYGQEGETQYF.

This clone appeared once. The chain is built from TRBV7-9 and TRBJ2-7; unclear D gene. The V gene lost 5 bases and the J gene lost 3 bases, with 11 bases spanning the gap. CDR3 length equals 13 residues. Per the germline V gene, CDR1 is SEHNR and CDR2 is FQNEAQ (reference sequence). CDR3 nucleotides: TGTGCCAGCAGCCGCACCCCCGTCTACGAGCAGTACTTC. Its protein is CASSRTPVYEQYF.

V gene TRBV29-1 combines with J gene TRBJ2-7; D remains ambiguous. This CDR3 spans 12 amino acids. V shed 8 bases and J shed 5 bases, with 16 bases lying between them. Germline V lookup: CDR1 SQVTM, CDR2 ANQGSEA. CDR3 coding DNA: TGCAGCATGCGCGTGGTAGGGCACGAGCAGTACTTC. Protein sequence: CSMRVVGHEQYF.

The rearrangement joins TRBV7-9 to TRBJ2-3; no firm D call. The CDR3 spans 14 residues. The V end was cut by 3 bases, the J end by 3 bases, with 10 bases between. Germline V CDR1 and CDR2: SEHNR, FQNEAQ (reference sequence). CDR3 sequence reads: CASSLGRVTDTQYF. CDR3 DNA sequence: TGTGCCAGCAGCTTGGGAAGGGTTACAGATACGCAGTATTTT.

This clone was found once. The CDR3 reads CASRGAHNSPLHF. In DNA, the CDR3 is TGTGCCAGCAGAGGAGCCCATAATTCACCCCTCCACTTT. The chain combines TRBV7-2 with TRBJ1-6; D remains ambiguous. The germline V gene has CDR1 SGHTA and CDR2 FQGNSA. V was cut by 6 bases and J by 5 bases, with 8 bases left in between. The CDR3 runs 13 residues.

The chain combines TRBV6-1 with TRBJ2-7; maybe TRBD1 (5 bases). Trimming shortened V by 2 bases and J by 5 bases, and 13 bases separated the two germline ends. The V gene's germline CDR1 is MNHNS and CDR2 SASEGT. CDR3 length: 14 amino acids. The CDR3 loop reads CASSESGAKNEQYF. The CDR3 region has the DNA TGTGCCAGCAGTGAAAGTGGGGCGAAGAACGAGCAGTACTTC.

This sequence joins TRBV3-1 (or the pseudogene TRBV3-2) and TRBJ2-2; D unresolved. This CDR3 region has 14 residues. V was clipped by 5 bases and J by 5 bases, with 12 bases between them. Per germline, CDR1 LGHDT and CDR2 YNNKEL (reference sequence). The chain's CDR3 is CASSNEAVTGELFF. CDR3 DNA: TGTGCCAGCAGCAATGAGGCGGTAACCGGGGAGCTGTTTTTT.

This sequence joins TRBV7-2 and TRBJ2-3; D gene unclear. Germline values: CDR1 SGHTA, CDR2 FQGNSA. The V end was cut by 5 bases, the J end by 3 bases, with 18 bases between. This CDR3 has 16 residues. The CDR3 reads CASSARAPSRTDTQYF. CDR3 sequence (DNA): TGTGCCAGCAGCGCTAGGGCCCCCTCTAGGACAGATACGCAGTATTTT.

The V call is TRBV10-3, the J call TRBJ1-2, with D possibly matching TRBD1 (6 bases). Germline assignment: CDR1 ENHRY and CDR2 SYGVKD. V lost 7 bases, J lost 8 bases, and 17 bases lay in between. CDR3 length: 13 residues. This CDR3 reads CAINSNRDHGYTF. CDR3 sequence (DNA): TGTGCCATCAACTCGAACAGGGATCACGGCTACACCTTC.

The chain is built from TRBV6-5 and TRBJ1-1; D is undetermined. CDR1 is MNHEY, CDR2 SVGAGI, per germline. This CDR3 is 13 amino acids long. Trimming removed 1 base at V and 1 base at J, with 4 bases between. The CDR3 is CASSYLRNTEAFF. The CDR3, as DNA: TGTGCCAGCAGTTACTTGAGGAACACTGAAGCTTTCTTT.

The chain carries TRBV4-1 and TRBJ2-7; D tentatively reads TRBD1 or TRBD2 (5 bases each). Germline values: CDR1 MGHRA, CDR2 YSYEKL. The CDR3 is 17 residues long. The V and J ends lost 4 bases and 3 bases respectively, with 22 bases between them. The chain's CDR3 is CASSRYDSGIPDYEQYF. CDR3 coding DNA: TGCGCCAGCAGCCGCTATGACAGCGGAATTCCGGACTACGAGCAGTACTTC.

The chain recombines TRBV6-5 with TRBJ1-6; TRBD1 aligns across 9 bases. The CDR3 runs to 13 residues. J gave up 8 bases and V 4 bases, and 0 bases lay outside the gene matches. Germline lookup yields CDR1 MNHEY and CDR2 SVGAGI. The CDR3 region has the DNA TGTGCCAGCAGTTGGGACAGGGATTCACCCCTCCACTTT. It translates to CASSWDRDSPLHF.

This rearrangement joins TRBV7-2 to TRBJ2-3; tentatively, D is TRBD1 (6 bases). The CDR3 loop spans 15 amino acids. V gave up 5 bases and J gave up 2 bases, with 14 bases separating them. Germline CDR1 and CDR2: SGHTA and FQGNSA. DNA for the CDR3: TGTGCCAGCAGCCCAAGCTGGACAGTCACAGATACGCAGTATTTT. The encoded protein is CASSPSWTVTDTQYF. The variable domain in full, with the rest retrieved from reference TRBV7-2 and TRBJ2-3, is GAGVSQSPSNKVTEKGKDVELRCDPISGHTALYWYRQSLGQGLEFLIYFQGNSAPDKSGLPSDRFSAERTGGSVSTLTIQRTQQEDSAVYLCASSPSWTVTDTQYFGPGTRLTVL.

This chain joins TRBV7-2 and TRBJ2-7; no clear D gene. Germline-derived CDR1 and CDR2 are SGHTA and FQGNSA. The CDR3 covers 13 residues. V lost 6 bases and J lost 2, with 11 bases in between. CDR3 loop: CASSQDGPYEQYF. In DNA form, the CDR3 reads TGTGCCAGCAGTCAGGACGGACCCTACGAGCAGTACTTC.

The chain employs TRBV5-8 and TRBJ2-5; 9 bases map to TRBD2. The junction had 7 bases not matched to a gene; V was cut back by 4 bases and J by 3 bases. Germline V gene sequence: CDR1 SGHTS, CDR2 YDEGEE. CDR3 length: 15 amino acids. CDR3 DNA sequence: TGTGCCAGCAGCCGGGCGACTAGCGGAGAAGAGACCCAGTACTTC. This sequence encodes CASSRATSGEETQYF.

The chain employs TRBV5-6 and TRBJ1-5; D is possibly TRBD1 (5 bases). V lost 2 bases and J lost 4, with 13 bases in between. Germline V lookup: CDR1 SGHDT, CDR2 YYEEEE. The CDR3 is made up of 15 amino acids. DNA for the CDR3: TGTGCCAGCAGCTTTGGGCTGCGGGGGAATCAGCCCCAGCATTTT. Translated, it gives CASSFGLRGNQPQHF.

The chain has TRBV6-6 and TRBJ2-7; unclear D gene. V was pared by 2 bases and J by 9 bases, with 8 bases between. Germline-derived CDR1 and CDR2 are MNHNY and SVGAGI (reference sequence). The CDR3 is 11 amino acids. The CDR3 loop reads CASSYQYGQYF. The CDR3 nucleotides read TGTGCCAGCAGTTACCAGTATGGGCAGTACTTC.

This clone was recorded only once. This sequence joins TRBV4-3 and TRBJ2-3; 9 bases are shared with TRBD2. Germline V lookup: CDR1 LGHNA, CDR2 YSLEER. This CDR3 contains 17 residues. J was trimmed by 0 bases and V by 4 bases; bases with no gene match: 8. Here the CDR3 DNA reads TGCGCCAGCAGCCGGAATGTAGCGGGGGAAAGCACAGATACGCAGTATTTT. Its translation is CASSRNVAGESTDTQYF.

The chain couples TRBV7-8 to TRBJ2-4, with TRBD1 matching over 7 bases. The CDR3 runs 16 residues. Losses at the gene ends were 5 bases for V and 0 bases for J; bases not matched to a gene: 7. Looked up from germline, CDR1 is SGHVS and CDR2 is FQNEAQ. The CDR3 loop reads CASSHRDSLAKNIQYF. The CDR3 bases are TGTGCCAGCAGCCACCGGGACAGCCTAGCCAAAAACATTCAGTACTTC.

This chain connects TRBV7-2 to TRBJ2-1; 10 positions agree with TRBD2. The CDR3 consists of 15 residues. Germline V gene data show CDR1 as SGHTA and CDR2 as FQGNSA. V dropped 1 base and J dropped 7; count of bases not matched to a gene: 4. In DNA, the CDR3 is TGTGCCAGCAGCTTAGGCGAAGCGGGGGGGAATGAGCAGTTCTTC. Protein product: CASSLGEAGGNEQFF.

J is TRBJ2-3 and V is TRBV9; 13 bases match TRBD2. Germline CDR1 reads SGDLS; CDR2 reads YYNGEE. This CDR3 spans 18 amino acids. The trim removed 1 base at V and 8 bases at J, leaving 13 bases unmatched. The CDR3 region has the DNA TGTGCCAGCAGCGTATATCCCCCCACTAGCGGGGGGGGAGGTACGCAGTATTTT. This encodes CASSVYPPTSGGGGTQYF.

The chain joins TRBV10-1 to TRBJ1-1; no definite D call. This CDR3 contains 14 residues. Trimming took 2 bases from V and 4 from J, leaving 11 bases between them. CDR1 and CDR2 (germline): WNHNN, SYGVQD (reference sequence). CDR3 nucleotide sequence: TGCGCCAGCAGTGAGAGGAGGGCAACCACTGAAGCTTTCTTT. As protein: CASSERRATTEAFF.

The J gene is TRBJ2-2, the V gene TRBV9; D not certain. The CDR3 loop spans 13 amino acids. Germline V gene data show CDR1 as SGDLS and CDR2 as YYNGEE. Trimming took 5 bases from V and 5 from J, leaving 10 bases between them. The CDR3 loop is CASSRSRTGELFF. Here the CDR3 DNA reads TGTGCCAGCAGTCGTAGCCGGACCGGGGAGCTGTTTTTT.

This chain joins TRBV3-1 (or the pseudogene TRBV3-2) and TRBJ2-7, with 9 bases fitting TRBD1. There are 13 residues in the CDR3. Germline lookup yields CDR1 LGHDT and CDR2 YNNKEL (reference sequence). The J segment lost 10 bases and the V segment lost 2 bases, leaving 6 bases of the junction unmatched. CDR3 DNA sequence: TGTGCCAGCAGCCAAAACCGGGACAGGGAACAGTACTTC. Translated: CASSQNRDREQYF.

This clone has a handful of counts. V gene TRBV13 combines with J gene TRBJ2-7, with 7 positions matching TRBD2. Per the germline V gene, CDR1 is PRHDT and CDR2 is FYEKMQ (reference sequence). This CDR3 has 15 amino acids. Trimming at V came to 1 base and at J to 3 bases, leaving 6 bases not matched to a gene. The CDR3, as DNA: TGTGCCAGCAGCTTAGCTTCTAGCGGCTACTACGAGCAGTACTTC. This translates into CASSLASSGYYEQYF.

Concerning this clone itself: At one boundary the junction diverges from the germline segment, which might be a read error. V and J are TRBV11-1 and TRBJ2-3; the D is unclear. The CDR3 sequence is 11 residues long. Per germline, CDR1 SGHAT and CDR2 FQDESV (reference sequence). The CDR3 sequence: CASRFTDTQYF. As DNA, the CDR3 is TGTGCCAGCCGCTTCACAGATACGCAGTATTTT.

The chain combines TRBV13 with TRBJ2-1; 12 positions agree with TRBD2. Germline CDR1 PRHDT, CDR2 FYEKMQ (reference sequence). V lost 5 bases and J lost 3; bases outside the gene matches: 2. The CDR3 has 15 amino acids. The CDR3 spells CASSGGLAGYNEQFF. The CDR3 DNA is TGTGCCAGCAGCGGGGGACTAGCGGGCTACAATGAGCAGTTCTTC.

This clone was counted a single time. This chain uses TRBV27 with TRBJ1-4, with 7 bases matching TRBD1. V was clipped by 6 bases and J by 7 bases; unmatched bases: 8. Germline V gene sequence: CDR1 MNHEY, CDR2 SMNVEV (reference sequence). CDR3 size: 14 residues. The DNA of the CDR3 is TGTGCCAGCAGGCCTACAGGGGCTGGTGAAAAACTGTTTTTT. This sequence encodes CASRPTGAGEKLFF. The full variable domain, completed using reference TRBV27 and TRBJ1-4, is EAQVTQNPRYLITVTGKKLTVTCSQNMNHEYMSWYRQDPGLGLRQIYYSMNVEVTDKGDVPEGYKVSRKEKRNFPLILESPSPNQTSLYFCASRPTGAGEKLFFGSGTQLSVL.